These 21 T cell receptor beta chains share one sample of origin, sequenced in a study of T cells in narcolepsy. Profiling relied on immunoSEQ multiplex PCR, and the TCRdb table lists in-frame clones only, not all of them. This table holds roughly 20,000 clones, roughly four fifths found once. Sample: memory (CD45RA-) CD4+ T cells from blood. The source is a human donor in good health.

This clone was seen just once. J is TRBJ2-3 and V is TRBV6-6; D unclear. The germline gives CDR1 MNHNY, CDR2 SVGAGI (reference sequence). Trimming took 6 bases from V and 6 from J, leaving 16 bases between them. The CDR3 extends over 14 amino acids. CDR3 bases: TGTGCCAGCAGCCCGGGCAGCATTGCCGATACGCAGTATTTT. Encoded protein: CASSPGSIADTQYF.

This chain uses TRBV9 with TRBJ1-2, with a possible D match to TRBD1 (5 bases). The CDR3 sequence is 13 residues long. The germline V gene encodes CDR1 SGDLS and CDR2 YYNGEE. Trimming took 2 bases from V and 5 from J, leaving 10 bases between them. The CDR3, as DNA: TGTGCCAGCAGCGTCTGGGGGGTATATGGCTACACCTTC. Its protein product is CASSVWGVYGYTF.

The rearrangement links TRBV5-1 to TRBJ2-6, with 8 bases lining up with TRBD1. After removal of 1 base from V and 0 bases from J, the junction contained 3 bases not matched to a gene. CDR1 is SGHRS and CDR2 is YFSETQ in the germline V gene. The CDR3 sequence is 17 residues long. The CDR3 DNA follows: TGCGCCAGCAGCTTGACGGGACAGGCCTCTGGGGCCAACGTCCTGACTTTC. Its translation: CASSLTGQASGANVLTF. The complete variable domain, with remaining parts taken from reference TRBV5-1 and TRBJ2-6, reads KAGVTQTPRYLIKTRGQQVTLSCSPISGHRSVSWYQQTPGQGLQFLFEYFSETQRNKGNFPGRFSGRQFSNSRSEMNVSTLELGDSALYLCASSLTGQASGANVLTFGAGSRLTVL.

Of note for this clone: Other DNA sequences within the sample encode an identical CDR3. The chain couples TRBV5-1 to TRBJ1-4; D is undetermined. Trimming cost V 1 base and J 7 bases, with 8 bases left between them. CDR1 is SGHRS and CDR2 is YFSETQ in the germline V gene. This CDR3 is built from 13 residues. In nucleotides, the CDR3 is TGCGCCAGCAGCTTGAATATACGTGAAAAACTGTTTTTT. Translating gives CASSLNIREKLFF.

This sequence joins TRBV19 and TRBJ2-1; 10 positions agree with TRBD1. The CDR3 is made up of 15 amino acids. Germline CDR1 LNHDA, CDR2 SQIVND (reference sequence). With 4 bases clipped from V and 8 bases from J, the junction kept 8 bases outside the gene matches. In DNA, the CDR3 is TGTGCCAGTAGTAACCCGGGACAGGGGACGGATGAGCAGTTCTTC. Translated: CASSNPGQGTDEQFF.

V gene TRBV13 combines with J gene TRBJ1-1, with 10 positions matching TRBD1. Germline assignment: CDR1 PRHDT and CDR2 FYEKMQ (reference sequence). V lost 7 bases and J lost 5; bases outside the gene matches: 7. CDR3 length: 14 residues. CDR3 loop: CASTRDRGRTEAFF. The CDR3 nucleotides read TGTGCCAGCACCAGAGACAGGGGGCGTACTGAAGCTTTCTTT. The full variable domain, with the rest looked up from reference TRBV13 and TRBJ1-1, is AAGVIQSPRHLIKEKRETATLKCYPIPRHDTVYWYQQGPGQDPQFLISFYEKMQSDKGSIPDRFSAQQFSDYHSELNMSSLELGDSALYFCASTRDRGRTEAFFGQGTRLTVV.

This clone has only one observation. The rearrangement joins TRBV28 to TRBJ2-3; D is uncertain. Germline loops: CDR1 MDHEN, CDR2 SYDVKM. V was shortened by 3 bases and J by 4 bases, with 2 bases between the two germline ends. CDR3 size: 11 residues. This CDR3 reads CASSLPDTQYF. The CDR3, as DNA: TGTGCCAGCAGTTTGCCAGATACGCAGTATTTT.

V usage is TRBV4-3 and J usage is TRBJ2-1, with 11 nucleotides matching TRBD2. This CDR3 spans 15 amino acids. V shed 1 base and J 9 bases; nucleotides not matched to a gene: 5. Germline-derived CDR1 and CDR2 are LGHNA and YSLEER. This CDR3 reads CASSQGLAGSREQFF. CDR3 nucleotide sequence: TGCGCCAGCAGCCAAGGACTAGCGGGATCACGTGAGCAGTTCTTC.

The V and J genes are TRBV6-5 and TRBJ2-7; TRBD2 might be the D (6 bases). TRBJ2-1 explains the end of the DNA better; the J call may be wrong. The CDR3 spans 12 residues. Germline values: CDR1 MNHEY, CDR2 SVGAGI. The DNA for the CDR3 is TGTGCCAGCATCTACGGGACTCACGAGCAGTTCTTC. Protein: CASIYGTHEQFF.

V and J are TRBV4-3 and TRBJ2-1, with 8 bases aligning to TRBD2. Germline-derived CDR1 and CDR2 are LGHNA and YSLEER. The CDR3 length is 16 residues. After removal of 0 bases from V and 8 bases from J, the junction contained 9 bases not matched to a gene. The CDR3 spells CASSQDSAGADDEQFF. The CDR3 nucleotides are TGCGCCAGCAGCCAAGACTCAGCGGGAGCCGACGATGAGCAGTTCTTC.

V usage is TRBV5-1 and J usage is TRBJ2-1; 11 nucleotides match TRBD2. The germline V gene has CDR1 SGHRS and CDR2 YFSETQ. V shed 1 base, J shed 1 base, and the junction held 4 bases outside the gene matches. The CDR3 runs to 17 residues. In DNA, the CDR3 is TGCGCCAGCAGCTTGCCCGTAGCGGGAGGGTCCTACAATGAGCAGTTCTTC. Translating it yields CASSLPVAGGSYNEQFF.

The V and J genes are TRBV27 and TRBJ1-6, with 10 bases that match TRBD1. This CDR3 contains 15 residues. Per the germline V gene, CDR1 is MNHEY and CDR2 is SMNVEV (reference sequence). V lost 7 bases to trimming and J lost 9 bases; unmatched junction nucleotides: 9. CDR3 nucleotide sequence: TGTGCCAGCAAACTCCCTGGACAGGGGGTTTCACCCCTCCACTTT. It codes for CASKLPGQGVSPLHF.

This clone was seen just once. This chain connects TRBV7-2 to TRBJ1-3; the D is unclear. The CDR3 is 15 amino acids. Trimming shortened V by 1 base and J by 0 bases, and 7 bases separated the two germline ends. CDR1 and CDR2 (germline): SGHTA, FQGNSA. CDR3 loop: CASSLGVLSGNTIYF. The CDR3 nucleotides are TGTGCCAGCAGCTTAGGAGTTCTCTCTGGAAACACCATATATTTT.

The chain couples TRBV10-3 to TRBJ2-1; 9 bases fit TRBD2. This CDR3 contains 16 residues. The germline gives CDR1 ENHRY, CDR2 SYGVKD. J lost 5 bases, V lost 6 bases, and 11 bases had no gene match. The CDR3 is CAIRRSTSGTNNEQFF. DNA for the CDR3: TGTGCCATCAGGCGGTCGACTAGCGGAACAAACAATGAGCAGTTCTTC.

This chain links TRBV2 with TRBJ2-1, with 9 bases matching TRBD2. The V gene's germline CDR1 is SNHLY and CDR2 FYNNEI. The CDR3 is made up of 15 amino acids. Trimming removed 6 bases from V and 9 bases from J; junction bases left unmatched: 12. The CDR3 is CASSTGISGRGEQFF. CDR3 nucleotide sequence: TGTGCCAGCAGCACCGGGATTAGCGGGAGAGGTGAGCAGTTCTTC.

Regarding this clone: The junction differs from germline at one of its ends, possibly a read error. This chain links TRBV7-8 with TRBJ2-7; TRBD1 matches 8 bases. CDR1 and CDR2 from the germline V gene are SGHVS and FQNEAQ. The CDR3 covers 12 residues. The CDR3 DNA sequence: TGTGCCAACAGCTTCCTGACAGGGGCGACGGACTTC. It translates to CANSFLTGATDF.

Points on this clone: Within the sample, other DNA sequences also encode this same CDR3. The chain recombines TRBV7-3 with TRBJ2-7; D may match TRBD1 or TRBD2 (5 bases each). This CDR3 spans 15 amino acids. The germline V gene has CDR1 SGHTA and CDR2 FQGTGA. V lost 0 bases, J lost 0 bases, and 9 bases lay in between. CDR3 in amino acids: CASSLTAGSSYEQYF. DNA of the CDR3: TGTGCCAGCAGCTTAACGGCAGGGAGCTCCTACGAGCAGTACTTC.

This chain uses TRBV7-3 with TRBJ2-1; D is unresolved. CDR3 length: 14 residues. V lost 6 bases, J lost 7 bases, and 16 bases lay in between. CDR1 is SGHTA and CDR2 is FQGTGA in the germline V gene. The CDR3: CASSRPGPGNEQFF. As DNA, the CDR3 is TGTGCCAGCAGTCGACCGGGTCCTGGGAATGAGCAGTTCTTC.

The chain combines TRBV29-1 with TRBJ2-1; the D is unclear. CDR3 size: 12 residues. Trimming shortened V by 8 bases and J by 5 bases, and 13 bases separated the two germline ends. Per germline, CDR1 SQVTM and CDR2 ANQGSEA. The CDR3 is CSTFLEHNEQFF. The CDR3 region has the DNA TGCAGCACCTTTTTGGAGCACAATGAGCAGTTCTTC.

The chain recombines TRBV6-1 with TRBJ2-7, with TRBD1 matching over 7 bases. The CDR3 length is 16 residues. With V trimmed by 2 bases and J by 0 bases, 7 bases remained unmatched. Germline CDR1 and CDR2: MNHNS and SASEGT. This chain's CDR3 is CASSEQRGQFSYEQYF. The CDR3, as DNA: TGTGCCAGCAGTGAACAACGGGGACAGTTCTCCTACGAGCAGTACTTC.

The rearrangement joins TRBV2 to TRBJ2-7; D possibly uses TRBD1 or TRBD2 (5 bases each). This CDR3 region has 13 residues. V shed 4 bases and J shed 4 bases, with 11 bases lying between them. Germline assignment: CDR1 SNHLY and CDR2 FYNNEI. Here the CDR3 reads CASSVRDRYEQYF. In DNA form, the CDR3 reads TGTGCCAGCAGTGTCCGGGACCGGTACGAGCAGTACTTC.